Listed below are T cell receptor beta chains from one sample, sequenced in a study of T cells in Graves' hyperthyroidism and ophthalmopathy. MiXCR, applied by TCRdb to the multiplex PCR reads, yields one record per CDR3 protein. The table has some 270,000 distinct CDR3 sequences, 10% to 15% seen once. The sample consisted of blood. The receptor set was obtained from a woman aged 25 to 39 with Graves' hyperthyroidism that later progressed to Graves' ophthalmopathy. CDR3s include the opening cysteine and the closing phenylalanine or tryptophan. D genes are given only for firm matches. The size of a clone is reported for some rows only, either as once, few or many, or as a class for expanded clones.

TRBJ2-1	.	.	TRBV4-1	CASRPLGGEQFF	TGCGCCAGCAGGCCACTGGGGGGTGAGCAGTTCTTC
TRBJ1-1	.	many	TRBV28	CASGSSLNTEAFF	TGTGCCAGCGGGTCGAGCCTGAACACTGAAGCTTTCTTT
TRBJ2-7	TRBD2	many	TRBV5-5	CASSFLTAGYSYEQYF	TGTGCCAGCAGCTTCTTAACAGCGGGGTATTCCTACGAGCAGTACTTC
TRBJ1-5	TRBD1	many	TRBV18	CASSGQGDQPQHF	TGTGCCAGCTCAGGGCAGGGGGATCAGCCCCAGCATTTT
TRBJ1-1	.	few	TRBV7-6	CASSLREGNTEAFF	TGTGCCAGCAGCTTACGGGAAGGAAACACTGAAGCTTTCTTT
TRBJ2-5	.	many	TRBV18	CASSPQGTETQYF	TGTGCCAGCTCGCCCCAGGGTACAGAGACCCAGTACTTC
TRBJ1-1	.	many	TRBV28	CASSLFGSNTEAFF	TGTGCCAGCAGTTTGTTTGGATCCAACACTGAAGCTTTCTTT
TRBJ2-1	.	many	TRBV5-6	CASSLSRTYNEQFF	TGTGCCAGCAGCTTGTCCCGGACCTACAATGAGCAGTTCTTC
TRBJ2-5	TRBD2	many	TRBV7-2	CASSFQRLAGGYETQYF	TGTGCCAGCAGCTTCCAGAGACTAGCGGGAGGGTATGAGACCCAGTACTTC
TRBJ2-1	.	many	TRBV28	CASKEGGPSSYNEQFF	TGTGCCAGCAAAGAGGGGGGCCCAAGCTCCTACAATGAGCAGTTCTTC
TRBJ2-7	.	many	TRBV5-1	CASSLLPGRPYEQYF	TGCGCCAGCAGCTTACTACCGGGACGGCCCTACGAGCAGTACTTC
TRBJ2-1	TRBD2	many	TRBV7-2	CASSHPGLAGVNEQFF	TGTGCCAGCAGCCACCCGGGACTAGCGGGAGTAAATGAGCAGTTCTTC
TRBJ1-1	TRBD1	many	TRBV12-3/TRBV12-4	CASSIGQGRTEAFF	TGTGCCAGCAGCATCGGACAGGGCCGCACTGAAGCTTTCTTT
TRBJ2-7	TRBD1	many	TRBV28	CASSFTGGVEQYF	TGTGCCAGCAGTTTCACAGGGGGCGTCGAGCAGTACTTC
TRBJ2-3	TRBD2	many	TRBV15	CATSTGLADSTDTQYF	TGTGCCACCAGCACGGGACTAGCGGATAGCACAGATACGCAGTATTTT
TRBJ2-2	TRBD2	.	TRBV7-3	CASSLRLAGDPPTTGELFF	TGTGCCAGCAGCTTGCGACTAGCGGGAGACCCCCCCACCACCGGGGAGCTGTTTTTT
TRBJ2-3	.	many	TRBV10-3	CASALGDTQYF	TGTGCCTCGGCATTGGGGGATACGCAGTATTTT
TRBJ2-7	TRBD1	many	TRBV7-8	CASSPGQVNTYEQYF	TGTGCCAGCAGCCCCGGACAGGTGAATACCTACGAGCAGTACTTC
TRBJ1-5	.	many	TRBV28	CASSLALRGGNQPQHF	TGTGCCAGCAGTTTAGCCTTGAGGGGGGGCAATCAGCCCCAGCATTTT
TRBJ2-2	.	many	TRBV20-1	CSARDPRNTGELFF	TGCAGTGCTAGAGATCCAAGGAACACCGGGGAGCTGTTTTTT
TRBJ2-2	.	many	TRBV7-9	CASSLVGRANTGELFF	TGTGCCAGCAGCCTAGTCGGACGGGCGAACACCGGGGAGCTGTTTTTT
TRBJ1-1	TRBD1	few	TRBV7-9	CASSLEGAGKRAFF	TGTGCCAGCAGCTTAGAGGGGGCGGGTAAGCGAGCTTTCTTT
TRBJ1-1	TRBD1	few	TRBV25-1	CASSRGQANTEAFF	TGTGCCAGCAGCCGGGGACAGGCGAACACTGAAGCTTTCTTT
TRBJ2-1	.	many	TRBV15	CATSRASGSSSYNEQFF	TGTGCCACCAGCAGAGCGTCCGGTAGCAGCTCCTACAATGAGCAGTTCTTC
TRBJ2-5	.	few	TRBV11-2	CASSRDHVQETQYF	TGTGCCAGTAGCCGGGACCATGTCCAAGAGACCCAGTACTTC
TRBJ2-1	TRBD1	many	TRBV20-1	CSARSGTGNYNEQFF	TGCAGTGCTAGATCCGGGACAGGGAACTACAATGAGCAGTTCTTC
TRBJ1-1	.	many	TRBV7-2	CASSRGPGARTEAFF	TGTGCCAGCAGCCGTGGTCCCGGGGCGCGGACTGAAGCTTTCTTT
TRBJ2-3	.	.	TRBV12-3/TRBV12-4	CASSVDHSRSTDTQYF	TGTGCCAGCAGCGTAGATCACAGCAGGAGCACAGATACGCAGTATTTT
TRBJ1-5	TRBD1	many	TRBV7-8	CASSSIYRGGQSNQPQHF	TGTGCCAGCAGCTCGATATACAGGGGAGGCCAGAGCAATCAGCCCCAGCATTTT
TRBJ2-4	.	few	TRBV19	CASYGGGAGDIQYF	TGTGCCAGTTACGGAGGGGGCGCAGGTGACATTCAGTACTTC
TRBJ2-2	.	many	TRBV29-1	CSARLGRKNTGELFF	TGCAGCGCCCGCTTGGGACGGAAGAACACCGGGGAGCTGTTTTTT
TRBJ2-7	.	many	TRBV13	CASSLGAGLYEQYF	TGTGCCAGCAGCTTAGGCGCAGGGCTCTACGAGCAGTACTTC
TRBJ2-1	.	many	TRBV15	CATSRDGKSYNEQFF	TGTGCCACCAGCAGAGACGGAAAATCCTACAATGAGCAGTTCTTC
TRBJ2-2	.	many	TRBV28	CASSLWSGTGELFF	TGTGCCAGCAGTTTATGGTCTGGCACCGGGGAGCTGTTTTTT
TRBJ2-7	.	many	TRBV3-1	CASSQVVGEQYF	TGTGCCAGCAGCCAAGTAGTCGGGGAGCAGTACTTC
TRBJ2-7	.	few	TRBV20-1	CSARDLDLGVGREQYF	TGCAGTGCTAGAGATCTGGATCTGGGGGTAGGCAGGGAGCAGTACTTC
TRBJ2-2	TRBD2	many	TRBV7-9	CASSPLPKRLAGHGELFF	TGTGCCAGCAGCCCATTACCGAAAAGACTAGCGGGACACGGGGAGCTGTTTTTT
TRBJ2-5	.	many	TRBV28	CASRRTGEETQYF	TGTGCCAGCAGGCGCACGGGGGAAGAGACCCAGTACTTC
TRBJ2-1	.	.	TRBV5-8	CASSLLQSRVDEQFF	TGTGCCAGCAGCTTGTTACAATCACGGGTGGATGAGCAGTTCTTC
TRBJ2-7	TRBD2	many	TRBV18	CASSSRLARDYEQYF	TGTGCCAGCTCTTCACGACTAGCGAGGGACTACGAGCAGTACTTC
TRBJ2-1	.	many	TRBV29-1	CSELSGQYSYNEQFF	TGCAGCGAACTGTCGGGTCAGTACTCCTACAATGAGCAGTTCTTC
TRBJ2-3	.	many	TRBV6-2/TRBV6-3	CASSYSKRLRDTQYF	TGTGCCAGCAGTTACTCGAAGCGGTTGAGAGATACGCAGTATTTT
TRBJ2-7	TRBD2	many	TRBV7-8	CASSYPPGGTYEQYF	TGTGCCAGCAGCTACCCTCCGGGAGGCACCTACGAGCAGTACTTC
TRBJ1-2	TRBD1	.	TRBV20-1	CSATRDRDSYGYTF	TGCAGTGCAACCCGGGACAGAGATTCCTATGGCTACACCTTC
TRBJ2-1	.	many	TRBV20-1	CSARDWTALSYNEQFF	TGCAGTGCTAGAGATTGGACTGCCCTCTCCTACAATGAGCAGTTCTTC
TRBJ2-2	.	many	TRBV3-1	CASSQVTQAYTGELFF	TGTGCCAGCAGCCAAGTTACCCAGGCCTACACCGGGGAGCTGTTTTTT
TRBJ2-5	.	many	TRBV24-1	CATSDLRHAVETQYF	TGTGCCACCAGTGATTTGAGGCATGCGGTCGAGACCCAGTACTTC
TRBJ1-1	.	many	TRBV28	CASSLGTNTEAFF	TGTGCCAGCAGTCTAGGAACGAACACTGAAGCTTTCTTT
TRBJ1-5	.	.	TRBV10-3	CAISEFQGGQPQHF	TGTGCCATCAGTGAGTTTCAGGGAGGCCAGCCCCAGCATTTT
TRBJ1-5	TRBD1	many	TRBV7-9	CASSHDRGVSSNQPQHF	TGTGCCAGCAGCCACGACAGGGGGGTCAGTAGCAATCAGCCCCAGCATTTT
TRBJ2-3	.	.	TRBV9	CASSVTDGRSTDTQYF	TGTGCCAGCAGCGTAACCGACGGAAGAAGCACAGATACGCAGTATTTT
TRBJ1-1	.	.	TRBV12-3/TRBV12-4	CASSFQVNTEAFF	TGTGCCAGCAGTTTTCAAGTAAACACTGAAGCTTTCTTT
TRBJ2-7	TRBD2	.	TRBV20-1	CSATGTSGSYEQYF	TGCAGTGCTACAGGGACTAGCGGCTCCTACGAGCAGTACTTC
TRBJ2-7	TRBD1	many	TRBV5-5	CASSLGQEDYEQYF	TGTGCCAGCAGCTTAGGACAGGAGGACTACGAGCAGTACTTC
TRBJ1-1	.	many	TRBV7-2	CASSLALPYTEAFF	TGTGCCAGCAGCTTAGCGCTACCTTACACTGAAGCTTTCTTT
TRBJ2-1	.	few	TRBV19	CASRSPRVQGDEQFF	TGTGCCAGTCGATCCCCCCGGGTCCAAGGGGATGAGCAGTTCTTC